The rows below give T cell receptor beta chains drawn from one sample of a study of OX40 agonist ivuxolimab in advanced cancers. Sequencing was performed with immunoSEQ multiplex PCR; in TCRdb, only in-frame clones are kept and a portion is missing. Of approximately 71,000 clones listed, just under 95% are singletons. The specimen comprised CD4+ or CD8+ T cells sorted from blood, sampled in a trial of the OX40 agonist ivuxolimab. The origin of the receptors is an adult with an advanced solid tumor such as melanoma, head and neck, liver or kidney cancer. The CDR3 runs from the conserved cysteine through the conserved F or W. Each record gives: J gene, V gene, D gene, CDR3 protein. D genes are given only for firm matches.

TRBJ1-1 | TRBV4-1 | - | CASSQRPPGPTIMNTEAFF
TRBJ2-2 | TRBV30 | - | CAWSFRLNTGELFF
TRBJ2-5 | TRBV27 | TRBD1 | CASSDLRQGSWETQYF
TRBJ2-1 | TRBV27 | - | CASSLRTVSYNEQFF
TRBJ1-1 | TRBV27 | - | CASSSRGWGLTEAFF
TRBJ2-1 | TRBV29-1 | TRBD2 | CSAHLLAGGPYNEQFF
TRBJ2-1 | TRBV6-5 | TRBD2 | CASSYAWTSYNEQFF
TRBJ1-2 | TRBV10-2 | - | CASSEGGARGYTF
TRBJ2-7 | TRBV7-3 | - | CASSPAAGNEQYF
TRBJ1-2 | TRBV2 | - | CASSEGYGYTF
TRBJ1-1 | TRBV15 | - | CATSRDKNNMNTEAFF
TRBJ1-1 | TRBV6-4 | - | CASSFDLNTEAFF
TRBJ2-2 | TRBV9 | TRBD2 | CASSPHGLAGVDTGELFF
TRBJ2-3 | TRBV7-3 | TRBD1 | CASSWGQGSTDTQYF
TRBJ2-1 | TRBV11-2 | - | CASRGEYNEQFF
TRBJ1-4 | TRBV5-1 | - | CASSTHDGTNEKLFF
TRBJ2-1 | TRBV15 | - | CATRGRNEQFF
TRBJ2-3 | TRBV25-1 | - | CASTPQGDTQYF
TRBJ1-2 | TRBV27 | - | CASRIGGGGYTF
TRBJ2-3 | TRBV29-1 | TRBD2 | CSVERLGLAENTDTQYF
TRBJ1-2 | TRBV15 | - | CATSGPFSTANYGYTF
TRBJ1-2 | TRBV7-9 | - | CASQLGDGYTF
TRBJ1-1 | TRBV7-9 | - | CASSLLRTLVNTEAFF
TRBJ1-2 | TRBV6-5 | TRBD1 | CASSGGQAGYTF
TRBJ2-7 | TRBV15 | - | CATSSLKGPGPRYEQYF
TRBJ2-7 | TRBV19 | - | CASSIGSTSYEQYF
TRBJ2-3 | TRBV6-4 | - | CASSEEGLSTDTQYF
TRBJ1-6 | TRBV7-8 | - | CASSSRIVIYNSPLHF